This T cell receptor beta chain originates from a study of blood T cell repertoires in COVID-19. At the level of the study: Both acute and convalescent COVID-19 samples were obtained from the United States, Italy and Spain.

Living in under 30 US areas, the participants were between 18 and 89 years of age. Participant-reported clinical history was the basis for cohort assignment. Cohort 3 donors counted as recovered after two negative PCRs, clearance, or resolved symptoms. With 5 bases clipped from V and 4 bases from J, the junction kept 13 bases outside the gene matches. The CDR3 has 17 residues. Germline V gene sequence: CDR1 LGHNT, CDR2 FRNRAP. TCRdb keeps only in-frame clones here, not all; method: immunoSEQ multiplex PCR. The table lists about 180,000 clones, approximately 85% of them singletons. V is TRBV12-5 and J is TRBJ2-3, with 9 bases matching TRBD2. Sequenced: PBMCs or T cells enriched from blood (not recorded which). This TCR came from a woman between 18 and 30 years old who had recovered from COVID-19. In nucleotides, the CDR3 is TGTGCTAGTGGTCCCGGTTATGGCGGGAGGGCTCCAGATACGCAGTATTTT. Residues: CASGPGYGGRAPDTQYF.